The clone carrying this T cell receptor (beta chain) came up once. The entry originates in a study of blood T cell repertoires in COVID-19. Study-wide context: Acute-phase and convalescent COVID-19 samples originated in the United States, Italy and Spain. Sources were T cells, B-cell-depleted T cells, or PBMCs; the material itself was cDNA or gDNA.

V dropped 7 bases and J dropped 4 bases, with 19 bases sitting between them. This CDR3 has 15 residues. CDR1 LGHNA and CDR2 YNFKEQ come from the germline V gene. Under the authors' procedure: The assay estimated nucleated cells by amplifying reference gene primers. Measured with immunoSEQ multiplex PCR; TCRdb has only the in-frame clones, and not every one. The DNA was the basis for D and trimming; V, J and clone size are from that table. Altogether around 85,000 clones are present, 86% being singletons, with the ten largest covering about 8%. The V call is TRBV4-2, the J call TRBJ1-2; D is unresolved. This TCR was recovered from a man in his forties or fifties with active COVID-19. The sample consisted of peripheral blood. CDR3 amino acids: CASKPSGGNLYGYTF. The CDR3, as DNA: TGTGCCAGCAAGCCAAGCGGTGGGAACCTCTATGGCTACACCTTC.